This T cell receptor beta chain was identified in a study of shared clonotypes between healthy human individuals. In the study overall: The plates for each donor numbered three CD4 naive, three CD4 memory, two CD8 naive and one CD8 memory. Study-wide findings and caveats: Compared with clonotypes that all four donors shared, non-shared clonotypes had lower generation probabilities.

Germline-derived CDR1 and CDR2 are SGDLS and YYNGEE. Trimming removed 1 base from V and 4 bases from J, with 9 bases in between. This CDR3 contains 14 residues. The assay was immunoSEQ multiplex PCR, and TCRdb's table has in-frame clones only and misses some. The sample yields about 1 million clones, about 74% seen once. Details on this clone: Its antigen is unknown.

This clonotype was sampled from a man between 18 and 29 years old in good health. The sequenced sample was memory CD4+ T cells sorted from blood. This sample's subset: CD45RA-negative fraction. The gene calls are TRBV9 and TRBJ1-3, with D unresolved. The DNA for the CDR3 is TGTGCCAGCAGCGTATCCATAGCCGGAAACACCATATATTTT. Translation: CASSVSIAGNTIYF.